The 32 T cell receptor beta chains below come from one sample, sequenced in a study of CD8 T cells in Susac syndrome. RNA in amounts of roughly 0.45 to 1 ug was reverse transcribed with random hexamers. In TCRdb, the immunoSEQ multiplex PCR reads were re-called with MiXCR into one record per CDR3 protein. The data hold around 190,000 distinct CDR3 sequences, with approximately 94% observed a single time. The specimen sequenced was CD4+ T cells from PBMCs. These TCRs come from a human donor with Susac syndrome.

J is TRBJ1-2 and V is TRBV19, with 7 bases lining up with TRBD1. The CDR3 runs 15 residues. Germline loops: CDR1 LNHDA, CDR2 SQIVND (reference sequence). V lost 7 bases and J lost 2; bases outside the gene matches: 10. The CDR3 loop reads CASTLTGIKNYGYTF. CDR3 DNA sequence: TGTGCCAGTACCCTGACAGGGATAAAGAACTATGGCTACACCTTC.

This sequence joins TRBV10-3 and TRBJ1-2; 7 bases align to TRBD1. The CDR3 is 14 residues long. Germline CDR1 and CDR2: ENHRY and SYGVKD. The junction had 6 bases not matched to a gene; V was cut back by 4 bases and J by 4 bases. DNA for the CDR3: TGTGCCATCAGTGGCCCGGGACAGCTCTATGGCTACACCTTC. This encodes CAISGPGQLYGYTF.

This clonotype came up once. V is TRBV4-2 and J is TRBJ2-2; D is undetermined. The V gene lost 1 base and the J gene lost 7 bases, with 7 bases spanning the gap. CDR1 and CDR2 from the germline V gene are LGHNA and YNFKEQ. The CDR3 contains 13 residues. The CDR3 protein is CASSQGGIGELFF. CDR3 in DNA: TGTGCCAGCAGCCAAGGGGGTATCGGGGAGCTGTTTTTT.

The chain carries TRBV4-2 and TRBJ2-1; TRBD2 matches at 10 bases. Trimming cost V 4 bases and J 8 bases; bases outside gene matches: 17. The CDR3 totals 18 residues. Germline V lookup: CDR1 LGHNA, CDR2 YNFKEQ. The CDR3 DNA reads TGTGCCAGCAGCCCCGCATCAGGGGAGCGGGGGGGCAAGGATGAGCAGTTCTTC. This translates into CASSPASGERGGKDEQFF.

The rearrangement uses TRBV3-1 and TRBJ2-1; 7 nucleotides line up with TRBD2. Germline V CDR1 and CDR2: LGHDT, YNNKEL (reference sequence). This CDR3 has 17 amino acids. Germline trimming cut 3 bases from V and 0 bases from J; bases unmatched to any gene: 8. CDR3 in amino acids: CASSHPGGVSSYNEQFF. The CDR3 region has the DNA TGTGCCAGCAGCCACCCTGGGGGGGTCAGCTCCTACAATGAGCAGTTCTTC.

The chain joins TRBV3-1 to TRBJ2-7, with TRBD1 matching over 7 bases. The J segment lost 3 bases and the V segment lost 2 bases, leaving 7 bases of the junction unmatched. CDR3 length: 15 residues. Looked up from germline, CDR1 is LGHDT and CDR2 is YNNKEL (reference sequence). In DNA form, the CDR3 reads TGTGCCAGCAGCCAAACCCCCCGACAGGGCTACGAGCAGTACTTC. Protein sequence: CASSQTPRQGYEQYF.

V gene TRBV5-1 combines with J gene TRBJ2-2, with D hard to call. Germline V CDR1 and CDR2: SGHRS, YFSETQ. The CDR3 sequence is 12 residues long. The V gene lost 2 bases and the J gene lost 8 bases, with 7 bases spanning the gap. CDR3 amino acids: CASSFVRGELFF. CDR3 coding DNA: TGCGCCAGCAGCTTTGTAAGGGGGGAGCTGTTTTTT.

The V gene is TRBV20-1, the J gene TRBJ1-3; D is possibly TRBD1 (6 bases). Germline loops: CDR1 DFQATT, CDR2 SNEGSKA (reference sequence). The CDR3 has 14 amino acids. Trimming took 5 bases from V and 4 from J, leaving 15 bases between them. CDR3 nucleotide sequence: TGCAGTGCTCCTACGGGGGGCGCCGGAAACACCATATATTTT. Protein product: CSAPTGGAGNTIYF.

The V gene is TRBV25-1, the J gene TRBJ2-3, with D possibly TRBD2 on 5 matching bases. CDR1 is MGHDK, CDR2 SYGVNS, per germline. The CDR3 loop spans 15 amino acids. V lost 11 bases and J lost 2, with 20 bases in between. The CDR3, as DNA: TGTGCCGTGCAAACGGGGTACGGGAACACAGATACGCAGTATTTT. Its protein is CAVQTGYGNTDTQYF.

CDR3 loop: CSARGGLAKNIQYF. The CDR3, as DNA: TGCAGTGCTAGGGGGGGACTAGCCAAAAACATTCAGTACTTC. The V call is TRBV20-1, the J call TRBJ2-4; maybe TRBD2 (6 bases). Germline CDR1 DFQATT, CDR2 SNEGSKA (reference sequence). The CDR3 totals 14 residues. V dropped 3 bases and J dropped 0 bases, with 9 bases sitting between them.

The CDR3 DNA follows: TGTGCCAGCAGCCCAATCCAGAGCGGGTACAATGAGCAGTTCTTC. It encodes CASSPIQSGYNEQFF. The gene calls are TRBV5-6 and TRBJ2-1, with TRBD2 as a possible D gene (6 bases). Germline CDR1 is SGHDT and CDR2 is YYEEEE. This CDR3 has 15 residues. Trimming left V 4 bases short and J 4 bases short, with 15 bases between. The whole variable domain, remainder taken from reference TRBV5-6 and TRBJ2-1, is DAGVTQSPTHLIKTRGQQVTLRCSPKSGHDTVSWYQQALGQGPQFIFQYYEEEERQRGNFPDRFSGHQFPNYSSELNVNALLLGDSALYLCASSPIQSGYNEQFFGPGTRLTVL.

The rearrangement uses TRBV28 and TRBJ1-1, with TRBD1 as a possible D gene (5 bases). CDR3 length: 13 residues. Germline values: CDR1 MDHEN, CDR2 SYDVKM. Between the trimmed V and J ends, which lost 6 bases and 10 bases, there was a span of 18 bases. CDR3: CASSSGASRLAFF. The CDR3 nucleotides are TGTGCCAGCAGCTCCGGGGCCAGTCGCCTAGCTTTCTTT. Together with reference TRBV28 and TRBJ1-1, the CDR3 gives the full variable domain: DVKVTQSSRYLVKRTGEKVFLECVQDMDHENMFWYRQDPGLGLRLIYFSYDVKMKEKGDIPEGYSVSREKKERFSLILESASTNQTSMYLCASSSGASRLAFFGQGTRLTVV.

This rearrangement joins TRBV5-4 to TRBJ2-5, with D perhaps assigned TRBD1 or TRBD2 (5 bases each). The CDR3 length is 14 residues. Germline-derived CDR1 and CDR2 are SGHNT and YYREEE (reference sequence). The V gene lost 4 bases and the J gene lost 3 bases, with 13 bases spanning the gap. The chain's CDR3 is CASSTGTAEETQYF. Written as DNA, the CDR3 is TGTGCCAGCAGCACCGGGACGGCTGAAGAGACCCAGTACTTC.

The chain employs TRBV29-1 and TRBJ2-3; D not certain. CDR3 length: 11 amino acids. The germline V and J ends were trimmed by 6 bases and 5 bases, with 9 bases remaining between them. CDR1 and CDR2 from the germline V gene are SQVTM and ANQGSEA. The DNA for the CDR3 is TGCAGCGTGAGACCCGGAGATACGCAGTATTTT. Its translation: CSVRPGDTQYF.

In nucleotides, the CDR3 is TGCGCCAGCAGCCAGGACGGAAATTCACCCCTCCACTTT. It specifies CASSQDGNSPLHF. The chain employs TRBV5-1 and TRBJ1-6; D not resolved. Looked up from germline, CDR1 is SGHRS and CDR2 is YFSETQ. V shed 4 bases and J shed 7 bases, with 9 bases lying between them. The CDR3 extends over 13 amino acids.

This clonotype was observed a single time. The V call is TRBV3-1, the J call TRBJ2-3; perhaps D is TRBD1 or TRBD2 (6 bases each). The ends were cut back, 6 bases at V and 4 bases at J, with 14 bases in the middle. CDR1 LGHDT and CDR2 YNNKEL come from the germline V gene (reference sequence). CDR3 length: 14 amino acids. CDR3 loop: CASSARGAADTQYF. The CDR3 nucleotides are TGTGCCAGCAGTGCAAGGGGGGCAGCAGATACGCAGTATTTT.

The V gene is TRBV7-9, the J gene TRBJ2-5; TRBD1 matches at 7 bases. The V gene's germline CDR1 is SEHNR and CDR2 FQNEAQ (reference sequence). CDR3 length: 15 residues. J gave up 5 bases and V 2 bases, and 8 bases lay outside the gene matches. The CDR3 DNA reads TGTGCCAGCAGCTTAACGAGACAGGGATACGAGACCCAGTACTTC. Translation: CASSLTRQGYETQYF.

The chain carries TRBV20-1 and TRBJ2-3; D assignment may be TRBD1 or TRBD2 (6 bases each). The CDR3 extends over 14 amino acids. Germline assignment: CDR1 DFQATT and CDR2 SNEGSKA (reference sequence). Trimming removed 5 bases at V and 1 base at J, with 13 bases between. The CDR3 coding sequence is TGCAGTGCTCCGAGGGGGGTGGGCACAGATACGCAGTATTTT. This encodes CSAPRGVGTDTQYF.

The rearrangement uses TRBV2 and TRBJ1-5, with 7 bases that match TRBD1. The CDR3 loop spans 15 amino acids. With 4 bases clipped from V and 3 bases from J, the junction kept 6 bases outside the gene matches. CDR1 is SNHLY and CDR2 is FYNNEI in the germline V gene. This CDR3 reads CASSVNRGDNQPQHF. The CDR3 nucleotides read TGTGCCAGCAGTGTTAACAGGGGCGACAATCAGCCCCAGCATTTT.

This rearrangement joins TRBV12-3 or TRBV12-4 to TRBJ1-5; TRBD1 is a possible D gene (5 bases). Trimming stripped 1 base from V and 3 bases from J, with 10 bases between. The CDR3 runs to 15 residues. CDR3 residues: CASSLGGRANQPQHF. CDR3 coding DNA: TGTGCCAGCAGTTTAGGGGGGAGAGCCAATCAGCCCCAGCATTTT.

This clonotype was seen a handful of times. The rearrangement links TRBV5-6 to TRBJ1-2, with D unresolved. Germline V gives CDR1 SGHDT, CDR2 YYEEEE. The CDR3 consists of 13 residues. Trimming removed 3 bases at V and 2 bases at J, with 8 bases between. CDR3 bases: TGTGCCAGCAGCTCGGACGGCAACTATGGCTACACCTTC. Protein product: CASSSDGNYGYTF.

The chain has TRBV6-1 and TRBJ2-3; D tentatively fits TRBD1 or TRBD2 (5 bases each). The CDR3 has 12 amino acids. Germline V CDR1 and CDR2: MNHNS, SASEGT. Deletions cut 5 bases from V and 6 bases from J, with 9 bases between. CDR3 DNA sequence: TGTGCCAGCAGTTGGGACGTTGATACGCAGTATTTT. Amino acid sequence: CASSWDVDTQYF.

This rearrangement joins TRBV27 to TRBJ2-7; D is uncertain. Trimming took off 11 bases at V and 6 bases at J, with 8 bases between the two ends. CDR1 is MNHEY and CDR2 is SMNVEV in the germline V gene (reference sequence). There are 9 residues in the CDR3. The CDR3, as DNA: TGTGCCCGAGATATCGAGCAGTACTTC. Protein: CARDIEQYF.

The gene calls are TRBV3-1 and TRBJ1-2; 10 bases map to TRBD1. Germline values: CDR1 LGHDT, CDR2 YNNKEL (reference sequence). V lost 1 base to trimming and J lost 1 base; unmatched junction nucleotides: 6. The CDR3 has 17 residues. In DNA, the CDR3 is TGTGCCAGCAGCCAAGGCCTGGACAGGGGGATTAACTATGGCTACACCTTC. Protein sequence: CASSQGLDRGINYGYTF.

The V gene is TRBV29-1, the J gene TRBJ2-1, with no clear D. Germline CDR1 and CDR2: SQVTM and ANQGSEA. V dropped 0 bases and J dropped 7 bases, with 13 bases sitting between them. CDR3 length equals 14 residues. CDR3 bases: TGCAGCGTTGAAGACCCAAATACCCGAAATGAGCAGTTCTTC. Its protein product is CSVEDPNTRNEQFF.

The chain carries TRBV15 and TRBJ2-6; D ambiguous. Per germline, CDR1 LNHNV and CDR2 YYDKDF (reference sequence). The CDR3 runs to 17 residues. Deletions cut 2 bases from V and 2 bases from J, with 13 bases between. The CDR3 DNA reads as TGTGCCACCAGCAGACTTTGGACGGCCCCTGGGGCCAACGTCCTGACTTTC. The encoded protein is CATSRLWTAPGANVLTF.

This clonotype has a single count. This chain connects TRBV9 to TRBJ1-5; maybe TRBD1 (6 bases). From germline, CDR1 is SGDLS and CDR2 YYNGEE. The CDR3 is 13 residues long. V lost 4 bases to trimming and J lost 4 bases, with 9 bases between them. This chain's CDR3 is CASSRDTNQPQHF. CDR3 coding DNA: TGTGCCAGCAGCCGGGACACGAATCAGCCCCAGCATTTT. The variable domain in full, with the rest retrieved from reference TRBV9 and TRBJ1-5, is DSGVTQTPKHLITATGQRVTLRCSPRSGDLSVYWYQQSLDQGLQFLIQYYNGEERAKGNILERFSAQQFPDLHSELNLSSLELGDSALYFCASSRDTNQPQHFGDGTRLSIL.

This rearrangement joins TRBV25-1 to TRBJ2-7; no clear D gene. The CDR3 is 13 residues long. Deletions cut 4 bases from V and 1 base from J, with 8 bases between. Germline V gene sequence: CDR1 MGHDK, CDR2 SYGVNS. Written as DNA, the CDR3 is TGTGCCAGCAGTGGTGCAGGATCCTACGAGCAGTACTTC. This translates into CASSGAGSYEQYF.

The chain uses TRBV12-3 or TRBV12-4 and TRBJ2-2; no clear D gene. The CDR3 has 14 residues. Deletions cut 2 bases from V and 4 bases from J, with 8 bases between. The DNA for the CDR3 is TGTGCCAGCAGTTTATTCCACATCACCGGGGAGCTGTTTTTT. Protein product: CASSLFHITGELFF.

The rearrangement uses TRBV29-1 and TRBJ2-3, with 15 bases lining up with TRBD2. With 6 bases clipped from V and 4 bases from J, the junction kept 5 bases outside the gene matches. The CDR3 is made up of 15 amino acids. Germline V gives CDR1 SQVTM, CDR2 ANQGSEA. The CDR3 DNA sequence: TGCAGCGTCGCCGGGACTAGCGGGGGGTCAGATACGCAGTATTTT. Translation: CSVAGTSGGSDTQYF.

The count of this clonotype is one. The chain carries TRBV7-2 and TRBJ2-2; 8 bases agree with TRBD2. Looked up from germline, CDR1 is SGHTA and CDR2 is FQGNSA. J lost 4 bases, V lost 4 bases, and 14 bases had no gene match. CDR3 size: 18 residues. CDR3 DNA sequence: TGTGCCAGCAGCTCGACGACTCGGCTAGCGGGCCCCACCGGGGAGCTGTTTTTT. This sequence encodes CASSSTTRLAGPTGELFF.

V and J are TRBV5-4 and TRBJ2-3, with 8 bases fitting TRBD2. Germline lookup yields CDR1 SGHNT and CDR2 YYREEE (reference sequence). The V gene end was trimmed by 4 bases and the J gene end by 3 bases; junction bases not matched to a gene: 10. CDR3 length: 16 amino acids. The CDR3 bases are TGTGCCAGCAGCCTAGGACTAGCTACACAGACAGATACGCAGTATTTT. Translated, it gives CASSLGLATQTDTQYF.